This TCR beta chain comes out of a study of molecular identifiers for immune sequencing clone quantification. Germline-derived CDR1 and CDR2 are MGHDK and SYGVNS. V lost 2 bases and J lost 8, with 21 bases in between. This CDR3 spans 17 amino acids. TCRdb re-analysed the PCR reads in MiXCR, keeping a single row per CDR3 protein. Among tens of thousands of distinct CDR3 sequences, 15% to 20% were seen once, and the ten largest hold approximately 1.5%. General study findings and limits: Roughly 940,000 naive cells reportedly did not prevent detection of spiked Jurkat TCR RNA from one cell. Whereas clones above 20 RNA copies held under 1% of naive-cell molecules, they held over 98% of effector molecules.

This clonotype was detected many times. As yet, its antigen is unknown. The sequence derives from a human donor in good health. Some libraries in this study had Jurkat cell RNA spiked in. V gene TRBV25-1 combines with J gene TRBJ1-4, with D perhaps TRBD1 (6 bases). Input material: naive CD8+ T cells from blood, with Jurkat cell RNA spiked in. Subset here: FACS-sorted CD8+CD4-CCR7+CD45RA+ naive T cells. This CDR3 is CASSERYTGRLGEKLFF. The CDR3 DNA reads TGTGCCAGCAGTGAACGATACACAGGGAGGCTCGGGGAAAAACTGTTTTTT.